This T cell receptor beta chain appears in the sequencing data of a study of sequential checkpoint blockade in melanoma. Study information: First-line arms were nivolumab then ipilimumab, or the reverse, randomized 1:1. After both sequences, patients received maintenance nivolumab.

Trimming at V came to 2 bases and at J to 2 bases, leaving 8 bases not matched to a gene. The length of the CDR3 is 16 residues. The germline V gene has CDR1 PRHDT and CDR2 FYEKMQ (reference sequence). Documented treatment: randomized to nivolumab then ipilimumab (arm A) or the reverse (arm B). Live CD3+CD8+ CD19− CD56− cells were sorted from PBMCs. The data were produced by immunoSEQ multiplex PCR, yet TCRdb's version contains in-frame clones alone and is incomplete. The sample lists roughly 20,000 clones, about 83% occurring once. The chain combines TRBV13 with TRBJ2-7, with 8 bases matching TRBD2. The material was CD8+ T cells sorted from blood (inferred from file names), obtained from a patient given nivolumab and ipilimumab in sequence. The sequence was collected from a human donor with melanoma. CDR3 in amino acids: CASSLWLAGETYEQYF. The CDR3 DNA reads TGTGCCAGCAGCTTATGGCTAGCGGGTGAAACCTACGAGCAGTACTTC.